The rows below give T cell receptor beta chains drawn from one sample of a study of technical replicates of blood from a few donors. Sequenced by immunoSEQ multiplex PCR; TCRdb stores in-frame clones only, minus some. The table shows approximately 100,000 clones, with roughly 95% occurring only once. What was sequenced was T cells isolated from PBMCs. The source of these receptors is a human donor in good health. CDR3s include the opening cysteine and the closing phenylalanine or tryptophan. Fields, in order: J gene, clone size, V gene, CDR3 protein. The size field is filled for only some rows; it gives once, few, many or a size class.

TRBJ2-1,-,TRBV27,CASGLAGDGEQFF
TRBJ2-3,-,TRBV19,CASSMGTSRDTQYF
TRBJ2-5,-,TRBV2,CASSVSTGGYF
TRBJ1-2,-,TRBV19,CASGGSRGYGYTF
TRBJ2-1,-,TRBV5-6,CASSLADSDEQFF
TRBJ1-6,-,TRBV30,CAWGEDNSPLHF
TRBJ2-2,-,TRBV30,CAWMGLAGTNTGELFF
TRBJ2-1,-,TRBV30,CAWSHATGNEQFF
TRBJ2-7,once,TRBV28,CASSSGRGWGRSSSYEQYF
TRBJ2-7,-,TRBV14,CASSLLYEQYF
TRBJ1-2,-,TRBV5-1,CASSLAGEGYGYTF
TRBJ2-4,-,TRBV6-1,CASGRTAKNIQYF
TRBJ1-1,-,TRBV5-1,CASSPGQGNMNTEAFF
TRBJ1-4,-,TRBV28,CASSGQGGEKLFF
TRBJ2-1,-,TRBV15,CATSRPTGTREQFF
TRBJ2-3,-,TRBV7-8,CAASGSRAADTQYF
TRBJ2-1,-,TRBV10-2,CASRSHSSYNEQFF
TRBJ1-6,-,TRBV7-6,CASSWGTGGNSPLHF
TRBJ2-3,-,TRBV15,CATSRGGTDTQYF
TRBJ1-2,-,TRBV9,CASSVWTGGGYTF
TRBJ2-1,-,TRBV4-1,CASNVAGGNNEQFF
TRBJ1-4,-,TRBV27,CASSFGGGEDGKLFF